Below, 13 T cell receptor beta chains from the same sample are listed, as sequenced in a study of blood T cell repertoires in COVID-19. Clones were sequenced by immunoSEQ multiplex PCR, and TCRdb holds only the in-frame ones, with some missing. The sample includes some 19,000 clones, over 65% of them seen just once. Sequenced sample: peripheral blood. The receptors shown here come from a human donor in a cohort sampled during active COVID-19.

The chain links TRBV18 to TRBJ1-1; D not resolved. V lost 0 bases and J lost 3, with 11 bases in between. Germline CDR1 is KGHSH and CDR2 is LQKENI. The CDR3 totals 15 residues. This CDR3 reads CASSPPSMRDTEAFF. CDR3 DNA: TGTGCCAGCTCACCACCTAGCATGCGAGACACTGAAGCTTTCTTT.

The chain couples TRBV19 to TRBJ2-2; 9 bases are a match to TRBD1. Germline CDR1 reads LNHDA; CDR2 reads SQIVND (reference sequence). There are 15 residues in the CDR3. The V gene end was trimmed by 7 bases and the J gene end by 3 bases; junction bases not matched to a gene: 6. The CDR3: CASKETGGYTGELFF. CDR3 sequence (DNA): TGTGCCAGTAAAGAGACAGGGGGTTACACCGGGGAGCTGTTTTTT.

The chain couples TRBV2 to TRBJ2-2; 9 bases fit TRBD1. CDR1 SNHLY and CDR2 FYNNEI come from the germline V gene. V lost 4 bases and J lost 7; bases outside the gene matches: 7. The CDR3 is made up of 15 amino acids. Here the CDR3 reads CASSAGTGSFGELFF. The CDR3 DNA reads as TGTGCCAGCAGTGCTGGGACAGGGTCTTTCGGGGAGCTGTTTTTT.

The rearrangement joins TRBV6-4 to TRBJ2-7, with D unresolved. Germline CDR1 and CDR2: MRHNA and SNTAGT. Trimming shortened V by 5 bases and J by 4 bases, and 9 bases separated the two germline ends. The CDR3 spans 12 residues. CDR3 sequence (DNA): TGTGCCAGCAGTCCCGCCCTATACGAGCAGTACTTC. It is translated as CASSPALYEQYF.

V usage is TRBV10-1 and J usage is TRBJ1-1, with D perhaps matching TRBD1 (6 bases). From germline, CDR1 is WNHNN and CDR2 SYGVQD (reference sequence). This CDR3 region has 17 residues. V was pared by 3 bases and J by 0 bases, with 17 bases between. CDR3 sequence (DNA): TGCGCCAGCAGTGACAACGAATACAGGGAGATGAACACTGAAGCTTTCTTT. This codes for CASSDNEYREMNTEAFF.

The chain is built from TRBV6-6 and TRBJ1-1; TRBD1 might be the D (6 bases). Between the trimmed V and J ends, which lost 4 bases and 1 base, there was a span of 7 bases. This CDR3 comprises 13 residues. Looked up from germline, CDR1 is MNHNY and CDR2 is SVGAGI (reference sequence). CDR3 sequence (DNA): TGTGCCAGCAGTTTGACAGGGAACACTGAAGCTTTCTTT. It specifies CASSLTGNTEAFF.

This clone was recorded a few times. The J gene is TRBJ1-3, the V gene TRBV13; no definite D call. V was trimmed by 4 bases and J by 0 bases, leaving 16 bases between them. This CDR3 contains 17 residues. Germline-derived CDR1 and CDR2 are PRHDT and FYEKMQ (reference sequence). The CDR3 sequence: CASSSRPTVSSGNTIYF. The CDR3 DNA reads TGTGCCAGCAGCTCCCGGCCTACAGTCAGCTCTGGAAACACCATATATTTT.

A word on this clone: The same CDR3 is also encoded by other DNA sequences in this sample. The gene calls are TRBV4-1 and TRBJ1-5; TRBD1 is a possible D gene (5 bases). Per the germline V gene, CDR1 is MGHRA and CDR2 is YSYEKL. CDR3 length: 16 amino acids. V lost 0 bases and J lost 10, with 19 bases in between. The CDR3 bases are TGCGCCAGCAGCCAAGACGTATCGGCGGCGGGGCAACCCCAGCATTTT. It specifies CASSQDVSAAGQPQHF.

The rearrangement uses TRBV7-2 and TRBJ1-1; 11 bases align to TRBD1. Trimming removed 5 bases from V and 4 bases from J; junction bases left unmatched: 0. From germline, CDR1 is SGHTA and CDR2 FQGNSA. The CDR3 sequence is 13 residues long. In nucleotides, the CDR3 is TGTGCCAGCAGCGGGACAGGGGGCACTGAAGCTTTCTTT. It specifies CASSGTGGTEAFF.

The chain recombines TRBV24-1 with TRBJ2-2; TRBD2 agrees at 9 bases. Germline V gene lookup returns CDR1 KGHDR and CDR2 SFDVKD. This CDR3 is 18 amino acids long. V lost 5 bases and J lost 3; bases outside the gene matches: 12. CDR3 loop: CATSAVPGLALDTGELFF. CDR3 sequence (DNA): TGTGCCACCAGTGCCGTACCGGGACTAGCTTTGGACACCGGGGAGCTGTTTTTT.

With respect to this clone: The same CDR3 can be traced to other DNA sequences in this sample. The chain links TRBV29-1 to TRBJ1-1; 9 nucleotides line up with TRBD1. The CDR3 sequence is 12 residues long. CDR1 is SQVTM, CDR2 ANQGSEA, per germline. J lost 4 bases, V lost 7 bases, and 4 bases had no gene match. CDR3 in DNA: TGCAGCGGAAACAGGGGGCCCACTGAAGCTTTCTTT. Its protein is CSGNRGPTEAFF.

J is TRBJ2-1 and V is TRBV30; D remains unclear. This CDR3 has 12 amino acids. The V and J ends lost 2 bases and 3 bases respectively, with 5 bases between them. CDR1 and CDR2 from the germline V gene are GTSNPN and SVGIG (reference sequence). The CDR3 region is CAWSPFYNEQFF. In DNA form, the CDR3 reads TGTGCCTGGAGTCCCTTCTACAATGAGCAGTTCTTC.

The chain is built from TRBV9 and TRBJ1-6; D unclear. CDR1 and CDR2 (germline): SGDLS, YYNGEE. CDR3 length equals 13 residues. Trimming pared 3 bases from V and 5 bases from J, leaving 6 bases between. The CDR3 bases are TGTGCCAGCAGCGATAATCATAATTCACCCCTCCACTTT. Protein: CASSDNHNSPLHF.